The rows below give T cell receptor beta chains drawn from one sample of a study of blood T cell repertoires in COVID-19. Profiling relied on immunoSEQ multiplex PCR, and the TCRdb table lists in-frame clones only, not all of them. Among 93,000 or so clones listed, approximately 88% were seen once. Source material: peripheral blood. These TCRs come from a human donor in a cohort sampled during active COVID-19. Both conserved end residues are part of each CDR3. A D gene is named only where the DNA matches it firmly. Rows give clone size only sometimes, using once, few, many, or a class for an expanded clone.

d_call: .; clone_size: few; v_call: TRBV5-4; j_call: TRBJ2-3; cdr3_aa: CASSLPTTDTQYF; cdr3_nt: TGTGCCAGCAGCTTGCCTACGACAGATACGCAGTATTTT
d_call: .; clone_size: .; v_call: TRBV15; j_call: TRBJ2-5; cdr3_aa: CATSPRGDETQYF; cdr3_nt: TGTGCCACCAGCCCGCGGGGAGACGAGACCCAGTACTTC
d_call: TRBD1; clone_size: .; v_call: TRBV6-5; j_call: TRBJ1-2; cdr3_aa: CASSRQGWDGYTF; cdr3_nt: TGTGCCAGCAGTAGACAGGGCTGGGATGGCTACACCTTC
d_call: .; clone_size: .; v_call: TRBV7-8; j_call: TRBJ1-6; cdr3_aa: CASSLVRQPNSPLHF; cdr3_nt: TGTGCCAGCAGCTTAGTGAGACAGCCCAATTCACCCCTCCACTTT
d_call: .; clone_size: .; v_call: TRBV4-3; j_call: TRBJ1-2; cdr3_aa: CASSQDDQGMYYGYTF; cdr3_nt: TGCGCCAGCAGCCAAGACGATCAGGGGATGTACTATGGCTACACCTTC
d_call: .; clone_size: .; v_call: TRBV3-1/TRBV3-2; j_call: TRBJ1-1; cdr3_aa: CASSPLGASKNTEAFF; cdr3_nt: TGTGCCAGCAGCCCTCTTGGGGCGTCCAAGAACACTGAAGCTTTCTTT
d_call: .; clone_size: .; v_call: TRBV4-2; j_call: TRBJ2-7; cdr3_aa: CASSQASSSAEQYF; cdr3_nt: TGTGCCAGCAGCCAAGCCTCGTCTAGCGCCGAGCAGTACTTC
d_call: TRBD1; clone_size: .; v_call: TRBV9; j_call: TRBJ1-2; cdr3_aa: CASSDRGRSYGYTF; cdr3_nt: TGTGCCAGCAGCGATAGGGGGCGCAGCTATGGCTACACCTTC
d_call: TRBD1; clone_size: .; v_call: TRBV3-1/TRBV3-2; j_call: TRBJ1-1; cdr3_aa: CASSRDRVTGGEAFF; cdr3_nt: TGTGCCAGCAGCCGGGACAGGGTAACGGGGGGTGAAGCTTTCTTT
d_call: .; clone_size: few; v_call: TRBV7-8; j_call: TRBJ1-1; cdr3_aa: CASSPGETEAFF; cdr3_nt: TGTGCCAGCAGCCCAGGCGAAACTGAAGCTTTCTTT
d_call: .; clone_size: .; v_call: TRBV18; j_call: TRBJ2-6; cdr3_aa: CASSPSPGVRGANVLTF; cdr3_nt: TGTGCCAGCTCACCATCCCCTGGAGTGCGAGGGGCCAACGTCCTGACTTTC
d_call: .; clone_size: .; v_call: TRBV29-1; j_call: TRBJ2-7; cdr3_aa: CSVRGDYEQYF; cdr3_nt: TGCAGCGTACGGGGTGATTACGAGCAGTACTTC
d_call: TRBD1; clone_size: .; v_call: TRBV9; j_call: TRBJ1-3; cdr3_aa: CASSVNRGKGNTIYF; cdr3_nt: TGTGCCAGCAGCGTCAACAGGGGAAAAGGAAACACCATATATTTT
d_call: TRBD2; clone_size: .; v_call: TRBV7-9; j_call: TRBJ2-3; cdr3_aa: CASSFPTSGEALGTDTQYF; cdr3_nt: TGTGCCAGCAGCTTCCCCACTAGCGGGGAGGCCCTGGGAACAGATACGCAGTATTTT
d_call: .; clone_size: .; v_call: TRBV7-2; j_call: TRBJ2-1; cdr3_aa: CASSLAMAEYNEQFF; cdr3_nt: TGTGCCAGCAGCTTAGCGATGGCGGAGTACAATGAGCAGTTCTTC
d_call: .; clone_size: .; v_call: TRBV12-2; j_call: TRBJ1-4; cdr3_aa: CASRHGGGFATNEKLFF; cdr3_nt: TGTGCAAGTCGCCACGGGGGGGGATTTGCAACTAATGAAAAACTGTTTTTT
d_call: .; clone_size: .; v_call: TRBV18; j_call: TRBJ1-5; cdr3_aa: CASSPTRAGVGDQPQHF; cdr3_nt: TGTGCCAGCTCACCAACCCGTGCGGGGGTAGGCGATCAGCCCCAGCATTTT
d_call: TRBD2; clone_size: .; v_call: TRBV5-1; j_call: TRBJ2-3; cdr3_aa: CASSSSSGGTDTQYF; cdr3_nt: TGCGCCAGCAGCTCCTCTAGCGGGGGCACAGATACGCAGTATTTT
d_call: .; clone_size: .; v_call: TRBV4-3; j_call: TRBJ1-1; cdr3_aa: CASGHRDTEAFF; cdr3_nt: TGCGCCAGCGGACACAGGGACACTGAAGCTTTCTTT
d_call: .; clone_size: .; v_call: TRBV27; j_call: TRBJ2-3; cdr3_aa: CTSSLVSRGSTDTQYF; cdr3_nt: TGTACCAGCAGTTTAGTTTCCCGTGGCAGCACAGATACGCAGTATTTT
d_call: .; clone_size: .; v_call: TRBV10-2; j_call: TRBJ2-5; cdr3_aa: CASQAPGIETQYF; cdr3_nt: TGCGCCAGCCAAGCCCCAGGTATAGAGACCCAGTACTTC
d_call: .; clone_size: .; v_call: TRBV29-1; j_call: TRBJ2-3; cdr3_aa: CSVVGLTDTQYF; cdr3_nt: TGCAGCGTTGTGGGGCTCACAGATACGCAGTATTTT
d_call: .; clone_size: .; v_call: TRBV5-4; j_call: TRBJ2-2; cdr3_aa: CASSLVTKNTGELFF; cdr3_nt: TGTGCCAGCAGCTTGGTTACAAAAAACACCGGGGAGCTGTTTTTT
d_call: .; clone_size: .; v_call: TRBV5-1; j_call: TRBJ2-1; cdr3_aa: CASTPGPGLEQFF; cdr3_nt: TGCGCCAGCACCCCCGGTCCGGGGTTAGAGCAGTTCTTC
d_call: .; clone_size: .; v_call: TRBV24-1; j_call: TRBJ1-5; cdr3_aa: CATPNLQGEEGQPQHF; cdr3_nt: TGTGCCACCCCGAATTTACAGGGAGAGGAAGGTCAGCCCCAGCATTTT
d_call: .; clone_size: .; v_call: TRBV2; j_call: TRBJ1-1; cdr3_aa: CASSGGVGDTEAFF; cdr3_nt: TGTGCCAGCAGCGGGGGGGTCGGGGACACTGAAGCTTTCTTT
d_call: .; clone_size: .; v_call: TRBV30; j_call: TRBJ2-5; cdr3_aa: CAIAQRQETQYF; cdr3_nt: TGTGCCATAGCTCAGAGACAAGAGACCCAGTACTTC
d_call: .; clone_size: once; v_call: TRBV7-7; j_call: TRBJ1-2; cdr3_aa: CASSLYPTRNYGYTF; cdr3_nt: TGTGCCAGCAGCTTATATCCGACACGGAACTATGGCTACACCTTC
d_call: TRBD2; clone_size: medium-sized; v_call: TRBV13; j_call: TRBJ2-1; cdr3_aa: CASSLRTTGGNEQFF; cdr3_nt: TGTGCCAGCAGCTTAAGGACGACGGGGGGAAATGAGCAGTTCTTC
d_call: .; clone_size: .; v_call: TRBV5-1; j_call: TRBJ1-1; cdr3_aa: CASSVQGVAEGAFF; cdr3_nt: TGCGCCAGCAGCGTACAGGGTGTTGCCGAGGGAGCTTTCTTT
d_call: TRBD1; clone_size: .; v_call: TRBV9; j_call: TRBJ2-5; cdr3_aa: CASSLMGTGEETQYF; cdr3_nt: TGTGCCAGCAGCTTGATGGGGACAGGGGAGGAGACCCAGTACTTC
d_call: TRBD1; clone_size: .; v_call: TRBV11-3; j_call: TRBJ1-2; cdr3_aa: CASSSDRGYGYTF; cdr3_nt: TGTGCCAGCAGCTCGGACAGGGGATATGGCTACACCTTC
d_call: TRBD2; clone_size: .; v_call: TRBV2; j_call: TRBJ2-3; cdr3_aa: CASKVRSGGTSTDTQYF; cdr3_nt: TGTGCCAGCAAAGTGCGCTCCGGGGGGACTAGCACAGATACGCAGTATTTT
d_call: .; clone_size: .; v_call: TRBV6-5; j_call: TRBJ2-7; cdr3_aa: CASSTLGGTYEQYF; cdr3_nt: TGTGCCAGCAGCACCCTGGGCGGGACCTACGAGCAGTACTTC
d_call: .; clone_size: .; v_call: TRBV4-2; j_call: TRBJ1-4; cdr3_aa: CASSKGVGEKLFF; cdr3_nt: TGTGCCAGCAGCAAGGGGGTGGGTGAAAAACTGTTTTTT
d_call: TRBD1; clone_size: .; v_call: TRBV12-3/TRBV12-4; j_call: TRBJ1-1; cdr3_aa: CASSPGQKAEAFF; cdr3_nt: TGTGCCAGCAGTCCGGGACAGAAGGCTGAAGCTTTCTTT
d_call: .; clone_size: many; v_call: TRBV15; j_call: TRBJ1-2; cdr3_aa: CATSRELGAGYGYTF; cdr3_nt: TGTGCCACCAGCAGAGAACTGGGGGCTGGCTATGGCTACACCTTC
d_call: .; clone_size: .; v_call: TRBV5-4; j_call: TRBJ2-2; cdr3_aa: CASSLVLTYTGELFF; cdr3_nt: TGTGCCAGCAGCTTAGTACTAACGTACACCGGGGAGCTGTTTTTT
d_call: TRBD1; clone_size: once; v_call: TRBV5-1; j_call: TRBJ1-1; cdr3_aa: CASSQGQGALEAFF; cdr3_nt: TGCGCCAGCAGCCAGGGACAGGGGGCCCTTGAAGCTTTCTTT
d_call: .; clone_size: .; v_call: TRBV4-3; j_call: TRBJ1-2; cdr3_aa: CASSQETGSHTF; cdr3_nt: TGCGCCAGCAGCCAAGAGACGGGATCGCACACCTTC
d_call: TRBD1; clone_size: .; v_call: TRBV5-1; j_call: TRBJ1-1; cdr3_aa: CASSKGQGPTEAFF; cdr3_nt: TGCGCCAGCAGCAAGGGACAGGGGCCCACTGAAGCTTTCTTT